This TCR beta chain was found in a study of OX40 agonist ivuxolimab in advanced cancers. The CDR3 is 15 residues long. V shed 5 bases and J 2 bases; nucleotides not matched to a gene: 5. Germline V lookup: CDR1 SEHNR, CDR2 FQNEAQ (reference sequence). Libraries were prepared by immunoSEQ multiplex PCR; TCRdb keeps only in-frame clonotypes and omits some of them. This sample carries approximately 90,000 clones, about 90% of them seen once, and the ten largest clones take roughly 8.9%. Cycle 7 day 1, cycle 4 day 1, and baseline were the timepoints at which blood was sampled. The receptor was isolated from an adult with an advanced solid tumor such as melanoma, head and neck, liver or kidney cancer. This chain uses TRBV7-9 with TRBJ1-3, with 8 positions matching TRBD1. The starting material was CD4+ or CD8+ T cells sorted from blood, obtained in a trial of the OX40 agonist ivuxolimab. The chain's CDR3 is CASSPPTGAGNTIYF. CDR3 DNA: TGTGCCAGCAGCCCGCCGACAGGGGCTGGAAACACCATATATTTT.